Listed below are T cell receptor beta chains from one sample, sequenced in a study of T cells after yellow fever vaccination. TCRdb redid the calling of the 5' RACE reads with MiXCR, one entry per CDR3 protein. Of just under 600,000 distinct CDR3 sequences in the sample, 13% were seen once. The material was PBMCs, obtained on the day of the yellow fever booster vaccination. These receptors were taken from a man under 40 who received the YFV17D yellow fever vaccine. Both conserved end residues are part of each CDR3. Fields, in order: D gene, clone size, J gene, V gene, CDR3 DNA, CDR3 protein. D genes are given only for firm matches. Not every row has a clone size; where given, it reads once, few, many or a size class.

>.|.|TRBJ2-5|TRBV29-1
TGCAGCGTTGCAAAGCAAGAGACCCAGTACTTC
CSVAKQETQYF
>.|few|TRBJ1-4|TRBV7-9
TGTGCCAGCAGCGAAACCCAGGGACGGAGTGAAAAACTGTTTTTT
CASSETQGRSEKLFF
>TRBD2|.|TRBJ2-3|TRBV6-1
TGTGCCAGCAGTGTGCCCGGGACTAGCGGGACCTGGCCAGATACGCAGTATTTT
CASSVPGTSGTWPDTQYF
>.|.|TRBJ2-5|TRBV23-1
TGCGCCAGCAGTCAATCCCACAGCGGCAGGGGAGAGACCCAGTACTTC
CASSQSHSGRGETQYF
>.|few|TRBJ2-2|TRBV5-4
TGTGCCAGCAGCCTGACGGGCTATTCCGGGGAGCTGTTTTTT
CASSLTGYSGELFF
>TRBD1|.|TRBJ2-1|TRBV7-2
TGTGCCACCAGGACAGGGCCGGACAATGAGCAGTTCTTC
CATRTGPDNEQFF
>TRBD2|.|TRBJ2-4|TRBV6-2/TRBV6-3
TGTGCCAGCAGTTCTAGCGGGCTAGCCAAAAACATTCAGTACTTC
CASSSSGLAKNIQYF
>.|.|TRBJ2-1|TRBV11-1
TGTGCCAGCAAAGGCGGGACTGGTGAGCAGTTCTTC
CASKGGTGEQFF
>.|.|TRBJ2-3|TRBV19
TGTGCCAGTAGTATATCGGACCTCACAGATACGCAGTATTTT
CASSISDLTDTQYF
>TRBD2|.|TRBJ2-2|TRBV29-1
TGCAGCGTTCGGACTAGCGGGAGGGCGACCGGGGAGCTGTTTTTT
CSVRTSGRATGELFF
>TRBD1|few|TRBJ1-1|TRBV29-1
TGCAGCGTTTGGGACAGTCCTGTCCCTGAAGCTTTCTTT
CSVWDSPVPEAFF
>.|few|TRBJ2-5|TRBV12-3/TRBV12-4
TGTGCCAGCAGTTTTGAGGGAGGCCAACCTCAAGAGACCCAGTACTTC
CASSFEGGQPQETQYF
>TRBD2|.|TRBJ2-5|TRBV7-8
TGTGCCAGCAGCGTCGCCGGGACTACAAAGACCCAGTACTTC
CASSVAGTTKTQYF
>.|.|TRBJ2-1|TRBV5-1
TGCGCCAGCAGCTTGGAAACTAGCTGGACTGAGCAGTTCTTC
CASSLETSWTEQFF
>.|.|TRBJ2-3|TRBV20-1
TGCTTTGCTAGAGCAACGAGAGGTTATACTACGCAGTATTTT
CFARATRGYTTQYF
>.|few|TRBJ2-3|TRBV5-1
TGCGCCAGCGGTGGCGGGGGCACAGATACGCAGTATTTT
CASGGGGTDTQYF
>TRBD2|few|TRBJ2-3|TRBV4-3
TGCGCCAGCAGCCAAGTACTAGCGGGAGGAACAGATACGCAGTATTTT
CASSQVLAGGTDTQYF
>.|.|TRBJ2-1|TRBV25-1
TGTGCCAGCAGTGACCCCCGGCGGGGCGACAATGAGCAGTTCTTC
CASSDPRRGDNEQFF
>TRBD2|.|TRBJ2-3|TRBV5-1
TGCGCCAGCAGCTTGGAGGCTAGCGGCCCTGCGCTGCATACGCAGTATTTT
CASSLEASGPALHTQYF
>.|.|TRBJ2-7|TRBV7-2
TGTGCCAGCACCCTAGGGGAGCAGAACTACGAGCAGTACTTC
CASTLGEQNYEQYF
>.|.|TRBJ2-6|TRBV10-3
TGTGCCATCAGTGAGAGCAGGGGAGACGTCCTGACTTTC
CAISESRGDVLTF
>.|.|TRBJ1-1|TRBV29-1
TGCAGCGTACTACGGGACACTGAAGCTTTCTTT
CSVLRDTEAFF
>TRBD2|many|TRBJ2-1|TRBV11-3
TGTGCCAGCAGCTTAGGCCCTAGCGGGGCTTACAATGAGCAGTTCTTC
CASSLGPSGAYNEQFF
>TRBD2|.|TRBJ2-1|TRBV20-1
TGCAGTGCTATGCGACTAGCGCTTGGCAATGAGCAGTTCTTC
CSAMRLALGNEQFF
>.|.|TRBJ2-2|TRBV2
TGTGCCAGCAGTATACGCAGGGAAACCGGGGAGCTGTTTTTT
CASSIRRETGELFF
>TRBD2|.|TRBJ2-5|TRBV10-3
TGTGCCATCAGTGGGGGAGCGGGAAAAGAAGAGACCCAGTACTTC
CAISGGAGKEETQYF
>.|.|TRBJ2-7|TRBV4-3
TGCGCCAGCAGCCAAGAATGGGGCAGGGAACACGAGCAGTACTTC
CASSQEWGREHEQYF
>.|few|TRBJ2-3|TRBV28
TGTGCCAGCAGTTTAGGAGGGGCCGGGCCAGATACGCAGTATTTT
CASSLGGAGPDTQYF
>.|.|TRBJ2-1|TRBV13
TGTGCCAGCAGCCAGGATTCTCTAGCGCCCTACAATGAGCAGTTCTTC
CASSQDSLAPYNEQFF
>.|.|TRBJ2-7|TRBV7-9
TGTGCCAGCAGCTCCTTCCTCGGGCTGCAGGAGCAGTACTTC
CASSSFLGLQEQYF
>TRBD2|few|TRBJ2-3|TRBV2
TGTGCCAGCAACGTAGCGGGACTACCCACAGATACGCAGTATTTT
CASNVAGLPTDTQYF
>.|few|TRBJ2-7|TRBV6-2/TRBV6-3
TGTGCCAGCAGTCCACGCCCGGGGCAGCTAACTTCCTACGAGCAGTACTTC
CASSPRPGQLTSYEQYF
>.|.|TRBJ2-5|TRBV5-1
TGCGCCAGCAGCTTAAGTGACCCCGTCGGTGGGGAGACCCAGTACTTC
CASSLSDPVGGETQYF
>.|many|TRBJ2-5|TRBV5-1
TGCGCCAGCAGCTTGGCAGAGACCCAGTACTTC
CASSLAETQYF
>.|.|TRBJ2-4|TRBV5-1
TGCGCCAGCAGCTTCGGGGGGCGCGATGCGTACATTCAGTACTTC
CASSFGGRDAYIQYF
>TRBD2|many|TRBJ2-7|TRBV12-3/TRBV12-4
TGTGCCAGCAGCCATACTAGCGGCTCCTACGAGCAGTACTTC
CASSHTSGSYEQYF
>.|.|TRBJ2-7|TRBV19
TGTGCCAGTAGCTCCCGACTAGGATGGTCTAATGAGCAGTACTTC
CASSSRLGWSNEQYF
>TRBD1|.|TRBJ2-5|TRBV19
TGTGCCAGTAGTGGCGCCGGGACAGGGGAGACCCAGTACTTC
CASSGAGTGETQYF
>.|few|TRBJ2-2|TRBV7-2
TGTGCCAGCTCAGTGCGTTCAGGCACCGGGGAGCTGTTTTTT
CASSVRSGTGELFF
>.|.|TRBJ2-1|TRBV18
TGTGCCAGCTCTCCTAGCTTTGACTACAATGAGCAGTTCTTC
CASSPSFDYNEQFF
>TRBD1|.|TRBJ2-7|TRBV23-1
TGCGCCAGCAGTCAATTCACTCAGGGGGCGTCTCCCGAAAAGTACTTC
CASSQFTQGASPEKYF
>.|.|TRBJ1-5|TRBV12-3/TRBV12-4
TGTGCCAGCAGTTTCCGGGGCCTCAATCATCCCCAGCATTTT
CASSFRGLNHPQHF
>.|.|TRBJ2-1|TRBV4-3
TGCGCCAGCAGCCAAGATGCCACTAGGCTCTCCTACAATGAGCAGTTCTTC
CASSQDATRLSYNEQFF
>.|few|TRBJ2-3|TRBV20-1
TGCAGTGCCCTCGGGCAGTTACGCACAGATACGCAGTATTTT
CSALGQLRTDTQYF
>TRBD2|few|TRBJ2-7|TRBV7-2
TGTGCCAGCAGCCTAAGAGGGGCTAGCGGGAGGAACTACGAGCAGTACTTC
CASSLRGASGRNYEQYF
>.|many|TRBJ2-1|TRBV5-1
TGCGCCAGCAGCTTGTGGGGTTACAATGAGCAGTTCTTC
CASSLWGYNEQFF
>.|few|TRBJ1-3|TRBV7-9
TGTGCCAGCAGCCCTGACAGGCTCACAGGACACACCATATATTTT
CASSPDRLTGHTIYF
>TRBD2|.|TRBJ2-7|TRBV12-3/TRBV12-4
TGTGCCAGCAGTCTAGCTCCACTAGCGGGAGGGTACGAGCAGTACTTC
CASSLAPLAGGYEQYF